One sample yielded the 22 T cell receptor beta chains listed below, sequenced in a study of CD8+ T cells in alopecia areata. Following RNA extraction, reverse transcription yielded cDNA that acted as the sequencing template. Generated by immunoSEQ multiplex PCR, the TCRdb table keeps only in-frame clones and is missing some. The data show 140,000 to 150,000 clones, with 45% to 60% seen just once and roughly 7.5% held by the top ten. The sequencing input was CD4+ T cells sorted from blood. These receptors were taken from a human donor with alopecia areata.

The V and J genes are TRBV7-2 and TRBJ2-3; D not certain. Per germline, CDR1 SGHTA and CDR2 FQGNSA. The CDR3 sequence is 15 residues long. Between the trimmed V and J ends, which lost 1 base and 2 bases, there was a span of 10 bases. The CDR3, as DNA: TGTGCCAGCAGCTTAGAACAGCAGATCACAGATACGCAGTATTTT. This translates into CASSLEQQITDTQYF. The full variable domain, rest sourced from reference TRBV7-2 and TRBJ2-3, is GAGVSQSPSNKVTEKGKDVELRCDPISGHTALYWYRQSLGQGLEFLIYFQGNSAPDKSGLPSDRFSAERTGGSVSTLTIQRTQQEDSAVYLCASSLEQQITDTQYFGPGTRLTVL.

This clone has a handful of counts. J is TRBJ2-7 and V is TRBV7-8, with 10 bases identical to TRBD2. Losses at the gene ends were 6 bases for V and 2 bases for J; bases not matched to a gene: 7. CDR3 size: 15 residues. CDR1 SGHVS and CDR2 FQNEAQ come from the germline V gene. CDR3 coding DNA: TGTGCCAGCAGGAGCCCGGGACTAGCGACCTACGAGCAGTACTTC. Protein: CASRSPGLATYEQYF. Combining the CDR3 with reference TRBV7-8 and TRBJ2-7 gives the whole variable domain GAGVSQSPRYKVAKRGQDVALRCDPISGHVSLFWYQQALGQGPEFLTYFQNEAQLDKSGLPSDRFFAERPEGSVSTLKIQRTQQEDSAVYLCASRSPGLATYEQYFGPGTRLTVT.

The gene calls are TRBV29-1 and TRBJ2-6; D ambiguous. Per germline, CDR1 SQVTM and CDR2 ANQGSEA. This CDR3 is built from 12 residues. The V end lost 7 bases, the J end lost 0 bases, and 4 bases lay between the germline ends. The CDR3 DNA follows: TGCAGCGCCCTCTCTGGGGCCAACGTCCTGACTTTC. Translated, it gives CSALSGANVLTF.

This chain links TRBV25-1 with TRBJ2-7, with a tentative D call TRBD2 (5 bases). The CDR3 spans 15 residues. Germline assignment: CDR1 MGHDK and CDR2 SYGVNS. With 3 bases removed from V and 3 bases from J, the gap between germline ends came to 15 bases. CDR3 DNA: TGTGCCAGCAGTGACCGGGGAGATGGCCACTACGAGCAGTACTTC. Translated, it gives CASSDRGDGHYEQYF.

The sample holds a few counts of this clone. The J gene is TRBJ2-1, the V gene TRBV9; 9 positions agree with TRBD1. The trim removed 3 bases at V and 4 bases at J, leaving 8 bases unmatched. Germline CDR1 is SGDLS and CDR2 is YYNGEE. The CDR3 spans 16 residues. The CDR3 spells CASSALGQGIYNEQFF. The CDR3 DNA sequence: TGTGCCAGCAGCGCCCTCGGACAGGGGATATACAATGAGCAGTTCTTC.

V gene TRBV29-1 combines with J gene TRBJ2-1; the D gene is possibly TRBD2 (5 bases). V gave up 7 bases and J gave up 0 bases, with 19 bases separating them. CDR1 and CDR2 (germline): SQVTM, ANQGSEA. CDR3 size: 16 residues. CDR3 coding DNA: TGCAGCGGTAGTAGGGCTAGCTGGAGCTCCTACAATGAGCAGTTCTTC. It translates to CSGSRASWSSYNEQFF.

This clone was seen only a few times. The J gene is TRBJ2-3, the V gene TRBV29-1, with 8 nucleotides matching TRBD1. J gave up 5 bases and V 4 bases, and 8 bases lay outside the gene matches. Germline V lookup: CDR1 SQVTM, CDR2 ANQGSEA. CDR3 length: 14 residues. CDR3 bases: TGCAGCGTTGGACAGGGGATTTTGCAAGATACGCAGTATTTT. It codes for CSVGQGILQDTQYF.

The V call is TRBV5-1, the J call TRBJ2-2, with TRBD2 as a possible D gene (6 bases). The V and J ends lost 0 bases and 6 bases respectively, with 12 bases between them. There are 15 residues in the CDR3. CDR1 is SGHRS, CDR2 YFSETQ, per germline. The CDR3 bases are TGCGCCAGCAGCTTGGCTAGAGCGGGTGCCGGGGAGCTGTTTTTT. This gives the protein CASSLARAGAGELFF.

This clone showed up just once. The rearrangement links TRBV30 to TRBJ2-1; no reliable D call. Germline CDR1 and CDR2: GTSNPN and SVGIG (reference sequence). The CDR3 sequence is 13 residues long. V lost 0 bases to trimming and J lost 8 bases, with 11 bases between them. The CDR3 DNA follows: TGTGCCTGGAGTGTACGGTTTTCCCATGAGCAGTTCTTC. Protein product: CAWSVRFSHEQFF.

V is TRBV7-2 and J is TRBJ2-6; 7 nucleotides align to TRBD2. Germline trimming cut 10 bases from V and 4 bases from J; bases unmatched to any gene: 7. The CDR3 covers 14 residues. Germline V gene data show CDR1 as SGHTA and CDR2 as FQGNSA. CDR3 sequence: CAKREGRGANVLTF. CDR3 in DNA: TGTGCCAAAAGGGAGGGTCGCGGGGCCAACGTCCTGACTTTC.

CDR3 sequence reads: CASSLPGQSSGANVLTF. DNA for the CDR3: TGCGCCAGCAGCTTACCGGGACAGTCTTCTGGGGCCAACGTCCTGACTTTC. This chain uses TRBV5-1 with TRBJ2-6; 7 nucleotides line up with TRBD1. V was clipped by 2 bases and J by 1 base; unmatched bases: 6. This CDR3 has 17 amino acids. Germline CDR1 and CDR2: SGHRS and YFSETQ. Supplemented by reference TRBV5-1 and TRBJ2-6, the full variable domain reads KAGVTQTPRYLIKTRGQQVTLSCSPISGHRSVSWYQQTPGQGLQFLFEYFSETQRNKGNFPGRFSGRQFSNSRSEMNVSTLELGDSALYLCASSLPGQSSGANVLTFGAGSRLTVL.

The chain links TRBV29-1 to TRBJ1-2; D is unclear. The CDR3 is 11 amino acids. Germline values: CDR1 SQVTM, CDR2 ANQGSEA. Between the trimmed V and J ends, which lost 4 bases and 1 base, there was a span of 4 bases. This CDR3 reads CSVVFNYGYTF. Written as DNA, the CDR3 is TGCAGCGTTGTCTTTAACTATGGCTACACCTTC.

This clone showed up just a few times. The J gene is TRBJ2-1, the V gene TRBV7-9; 7 bases match TRBD2. This CDR3 contains 13 residues. J was trimmed by 6 bases and V by 7 bases; bases with no gene match: 6. Germline CDR1 reads SEHNR; CDR2 reads FQNEAQ (reference sequence). CDR3 residues: CASILADPNEQFF. The CDR3 DNA sequence: TGTGCCAGCATCCTAGCGGATCCCAATGAGCAGTTCTTC.

This clone has just a few counts. The J gene is TRBJ2-1, the V gene TRBV27; tentative D call: TRBD2 (6 bases). Germline V gene lookup returns CDR1 MNHEY and CDR2 SMNVEV (reference sequence). V shed 6 bases and J shed 4 bases, with 10 bases lying between them. The CDR3 runs 13 residues. CDR3: CASREGTYNEQFF. As DNA, the CDR3 is TGTGCCAGCAGGGAGGGGACTTACAATGAGCAGTTCTTC.

The sample holds a few counts of this clone. V gene TRBV10-3 combines with J gene TRBJ2-4; 8 positions match TRBD1. CDR3 length equals 14 residues. V dropped 4 bases and J dropped 9; count of bases not matched to a gene: 8. The V gene's germline CDR1 is ENHRY and CDR2 SYGVKD. The CDR3 loop reads CAISGQDRAPIQYF. The CDR3, as DNA: TGTGCCATCAGTGGACAGGACAGGGCACCCATTCAGTACTTC.

The rearrangement links TRBV29-1 to TRBJ1-2; TRBD1 matches 7 bases. With V trimmed by 7 bases and J by 6 bases, 11 bases remained unmatched. Germline CDR1 is SQVTM and CDR2 is ANQGSEA. This CDR3 spans 13 amino acids. The DNA for the CDR3 is TGCAGCGCAGGAACAATCGGACAGGATGGCTACACCTTC. The encoded protein is CSAGTIGQDGYTF.

The chain combines TRBV5-1 with TRBJ2-1, with 9 bases that match TRBD2. CDR1 SGHRS and CDR2 YFSETQ come from the germline V gene. The V segment lost 3 bases and the J segment 9 bases; nucleotides outside the gene matches: 7. This CDR3 is built from 14 residues. DNA for the CDR3: TGCGCCAGCAGCTCCGGGGGAGCGGGAGGTGAGCAGTTCTTC. Translated: CASSSGGAGGEQFF.

The chain links TRBV29-1 to TRBJ1-2; a possible D gene is TRBD1 (5 bases). Looked up from germline, CDR1 is SQVTM and CDR2 is ANQGSEA. CDR3 length: 12 residues. The V and J ends lost 3 bases and 4 bases respectively, with 9 bases between them. In DNA, the CDR3 is TGCAGCGTTGAGGGCAGGGTCTATGGCTACACCTTC. It codes for CSVEGRVYGYTF.

J is TRBJ1-2 and V is TRBV20-1; D not resolved. This CDR3 region has 11 residues. Germline loops: CDR1 DFQATT, CDR2 SNEGSKA (reference sequence). Trimming pared 4 bases from V and 8 bases from J, leaving 11 bases between. This chain's CDR3 is CSATGFEGYTF. CDR3 nucleotide sequence: TGCAGTGCTACGGGGTTCGAAGGCTACACCTTC.

This chain links TRBV5-4 with TRBJ2-1, with a tentative D call TRBD2 (6 bases). The CDR3 is made up of 16 amino acids. V lost 1 base and J 4 bases, leaving 15 bases between the germline ends. Germline V gene lookup returns CDR1 SGHNT and CDR2 YYREEE (reference sequence). Written as DNA, the CDR3 is TGTGCCAGCAGCTTGCCCCGCGCGGGACTTTACAATGAGCAGTTCTTC. Translating it yields CASSLPRAGLYNEQFF.

The table lists this clone with a few counts. This chain joins TRBV30 and TRBJ2-3; D gene unclear. Per the germline V gene, CDR1 is GTSNPN and CDR2 is SVGIG (reference sequence). The CDR3 is 12 residues long. Trimming removed 0 bases from V and 7 bases from J, with 8 bases in between. CDR3 nucleotides: TGTGCCTGGAGTGTACTGAGCAATACGCAGTATTTT. Encoded protein: CAWSVLSNTQYF.

The rearrangement joins TRBV18 to TRBJ1-5, with D perhaps matching TRBD1 (6 bases). Germline-derived CDR1 and CDR2 are KGHSH and LQKENI. Trimming pared 4 bases from V and 6 bases from J, leaving 16 bases between. This CDR3 spans 15 amino acids. CDR3 DNA: TGTGCCAGCTCACTTGGGGACATTAGGGCTCAGCCCCAGCATTTT. Its translation is CASSLGDIRAQPQHF.